The 10 T cell receptor beta chains listed next were all sequenced from one sample in a study of T-cell reconstitution after alpha-beta-depleted transplantation in children. TCRbeta library construction was performed incorporating unique molecular identifiers. TCRdb re-derived calls from the PCR reads in MiXCR, one entry per CDR3 protein. The profile shows some 300,000 distinct CDR3 sequences, roughly a tenth of them singletons. Sequenced material: PBMCs, taken before TCRalphabeta/CD19-depleted stem cell transplant. These TCRs come from a boy younger than two with acute myeloid leukemia, due to receive a stem cell transplant.

This clonotype was seen ten or more times. J is TRBJ2-6 and V is TRBV24-1; D remains ambiguous. Germline CDR1 reads KGHDR; CDR2 reads SFDVKD. V lost 4 bases to trimming and J lost 7 bases, with 16 bases between them. CDR3 length: 16 amino acids. DNA for the CDR3: TGTGCCACCAGTGACTCCTACTCCGCGAGTGCCAACGTCCTGACTTTC. It is translated as CATSDSYSASANVLTF.

There are many counts of this clonotype. V gene TRBV7-9 combines with J gene TRBJ2-7; 12 bases match TRBD1. The CDR3 totals 15 residues. Trimming removed 4 bases from V and 6 bases from J; junction bases left unmatched: 7. CDR1 is SEHNR, CDR2 FQNEAQ, per germline (reference sequence). CDR3 nucleotide sequence: TGTGCCAGCAGCTCCCTGCGGGACAGGGGGCGCGAGCAGTACTTC. Translated, it gives CASSSLRDRGREQYF.

There are many counts of this clonotype. The V and J genes are TRBV15 and TRBJ2-2; D perhaps matches TRBD1 (6 bases). V lost 3 bases, J lost 7 bases, and 21 bases lay in between. Germline assignment: CDR1 LNHNV and CDR2 YYDKDF (reference sequence). There are 17 residues in the CDR3. The DNA for the CDR3 is TGTGCCACCAGCAGCCCCAGAAGACTACAGGGTGGCGGGGAGCTGTTTTTT. Translation: CATSSPRRLQGGGELFF. The full variable domain, in which reference TRBV15 and TRBJ2-2 provide the parts outside the CDR3, is DAMVIQNPRYQVTQFGKPVTLSCSQTLNHNVMYWYQQKSSQAPKLLFHYYDKDFNNEADTPDNFQSRRPNTSFCFLDIRSPGLGDTAMYLCATSSPRRLQGGGELFFGEGSRLTVL.

This clonotype was seen at least ten times. The rearrangement joins TRBV4-2 to TRBJ1-4; 9 bases align to TRBD1. CDR3 size: 15 residues. CDR1 and CDR2 from the germline V gene are LGHNA and YNFKEQ. The trim removed 6 bases at V and 7 bases at J, leaving 9 bases unmatched. CDR3 DNA: TGTGCCAGCAGGCTGAAGGACAGGGGCGCTGAAAAACTGTTTTTT. Protein product: CASRLKDRGAEKLFF.

The gene calls are TRBV4-3 and TRBJ1-5; TRBD1 might be the D (6 bases). This CDR3 is built from 17 residues. Germline values: CDR1 LGHNA, CDR2 YSLEER. Trimming shortened V by 0 bases and J by 4 bases, and 16 bases separated the two germline ends. This CDR3 is CASSQEKARGKNQPQHF. DNA of the CDR3: TGCGCCAGCAGCCAAGAGAAGGCCAGGGGTAAAAATCAGCCCCAGCATTTT.

V is TRBV28 and J is TRBJ1-5; D gene uncertain. Trimming cost V 3 bases and J 9 bases, with 6 bases left between them. CDR1 is MDHEN and CDR2 is SYDVKM in the germline V gene. The CDR3 is 11 amino acids. Written as DNA, the CDR3 is TGTGCCAGCAGTTTGTGGGGGCCCCAGCATTTT. It specifies CASSLWGPQHF.

This clonotype was picked up many times. V is TRBV7-2 and J is TRBJ2-4; D not resolved. V lost 1 base, J lost 1 base, and 2 bases lay in between. The CDR3 totals 13 residues. Germline CDR1 SGHTA, CDR2 FQGNSA. CDR3 nucleotide sequence: TGTGCCAGCAGCTTAGAGGCCAAAAACATTCAGTACTTC. As protein: CASSLEAKNIQYF. The entire variable domain, with the rest obtained from reference TRBV7-2 and TRBJ2-4, is as follows: GAGVSQSPSNKVTEKGKDVELRCDPISGHTALYWYRQSLGQGLEFLIYFQGNSAPDKSGLPSDRFSAERTGGSVSTLTIQRTQQEDSAVYLCASSLEAKNIQYFGAGTRLSVL.

This clonotype was detected many times. This sequence joins TRBV3-1 and TRBJ1-5; tentative D call: TRBD1 (6 bases). This CDR3 has 20 amino acids. V was shortened by 4 bases and J by 0 bases, with 25 bases between the two germline ends. CDR1 is LGHDT and CDR2 is YNNKEL in the germline V gene (reference sequence). CDR3 amino acids: CASSPQRRWTPGDSNQPQHF. CDR3 in DNA: TGTGCCAGCAGCCCCCAAAGGCGGTGGACCCCAGGGGATAGCAATCAGCCCCAGCATTTT.

This clonotype was detected once. This chain joins TRBV7-9 and TRBJ1-4; perhaps TRBD1 as D (6 bases). Germline CDR1 and CDR2: SEHNR and FQNEAQ (reference sequence). The CDR3 runs 15 residues. V lost 4 bases, J lost 4 bases, and 13 bases lay in between. CDR3 DNA: TGTGCCAGCAGCTCGAGGACAGACCTTAATGAAAAACTGTTTTTT. Translation: CASSSRTDLNEKLFF.

V gene TRBV18 combines with J gene TRBJ2-1; 7 positions match TRBD2. The CDR3 runs 15 residues. V lost 1 base to trimming and J lost 3 bases; unmatched junction nucleotides: 3. Germline CDR1 reads KGHSH; CDR2 reads LQKENI. In DNA form, the CDR3 reads TGTGCCAGCTCACCACGAACTAGCGTCTACAATGAGCAGTTCTTC. Encoded protein: CASSPRTSVYNEQFF. The complete variable domain, with remaining parts taken from reference TRBV18 and TRBJ2-1, reads NAGVMQNPRHLVRRRGQEARLRCSPMKGHSHVYWYRQLPEEGLKFMVYLQKENIIDESGMPKERFSAEFPKEGPSILRIQQVVRGDSAAYFCASSPRTSVYNEQFFGPGTRLTVL.